The T cell receptor beta chain under discussion was sequenced for a study of T cell responses to AZD1222 COVID-19 vaccine. Germline values: CDR1 SEHNR, CDR2 FQNEAQ (reference sequence). The CDR3 has 16 residues. Trimming shortened V by 0 bases and J by 7 bases, and 17 bases separated the two germline ends. This clone was counted once. Method: immunoSEQ multiplex PCR; TCRdb's copy keeps in-frame clones and lacks some. The sample consists of 90,000 to 120,000 clones, about 93% of them appearing once. The receptor was isolated from an adult in good health. This chain connects TRBV7-9 to TRBJ2-3; D possibly corresponds to TRBD1 (6 bases). Sequenced here: peripheral blood, sampled on day 0 of AZD1222 vaccination. The CDR3 spells CASSLAQVHGGHTQYF. The DNA of the CDR3 is TGTGCCAGCAGCTTAGCTCAAGTGCATGGGGGCCATACGCAGTATTTT.